This T cell receptor (beta chain) was profiled in a study of CD8 T cells in Susac syndrome. In blood CD8+ and CD4+ T cells, TCR beta underwent sequencing. Random hexamers were used to reverse transcribe an amount of about 0.45 to 1 ug RNA. TCRdb fed the immunoSEQ multiplex PCR reads into MiXCR, producing one record per CDR3 protein. The table lists under 200,000 distinct CDR3 sequences, roughly 94% of them singletons. Germline V gives CDR1 SGHDT, CDR2 YYEEEE. The ends were cut back, 4 bases at V and 1 base at J, with 14 bases in the middle. The CDR3 is 15 amino acids. The chain employs TRBV5-6 and TRBJ1-2; D call uncertain. This TCR derives from a human donor in good health. The specimen was CD4+ T cells from PBMCs. Here the CDR3 reads CASSGEGEFNYGYTF. The CDR3, as DNA: TGTGCCAGCAGCGGGGAAGGAGAGTTTAACTATGGCTACACCTTC.